The present TCR beta chain was sequenced within a study of graft-versus-host responses after intestinal transplantation. Study summary: Every one of the recipients received anti-thymocyte globulin induction and afterwards took tacrolimus and steroids for three to four years. Study outcomes and limitations: Allograft graft-versus-host to host-versus-graft clonal ratios ran high in patients with graft-donor T cell macrochimerism. Early after transplant, HvG declines were associated with peak levels of circulating GvH clones. Recipient-marrow GvH clones were detected, some having first appeared in ileum or blood.

Germline assignment: CDR1 SGHRS and CDR2 YFSETQ. CDR3 size: 16 residues. Trimming stripped 0 bases from V and 5 bases from J, with 17 bases between. Clones were read by immunoSEQ multiplex PCR, and TCRdb kept only the in-frame ones, dropping some. The table shows some 79,000 clones, with about 89% occurring only once. Note on this clone: Its antigen is currently unknown.

This TCR was recovered from a human donor who received an intestinal transplant. The chain recombines TRBV5-1 with TRBJ1-1, with D possibly TRBD1 on 5 matching bases. The specimen was unstimulated CD4+ T cells sorted from spleen or lymph node cells, collected before intestinal transplant. The DNA of the CDR3 is TGCGCCAGCAGCTTGGTCGGACAAAGGTTAGGGACTGAAGCTTTCTTT. Translated: CASSLVGQRLGTEAFF. The variable domain in full, with the rest retrieved from reference TRBV5-1 and TRBJ1-1, is KAGVTQTPRYLIKTRGQQVTLSCSPISGHRSVSWYQQTPGQGLQFLFEYFSETQRNKGNFPGRFSGRQFSNSRSEMNVSTLELGDSALYLCASSLVGQRLGTEAFFGQGTRLTVV.